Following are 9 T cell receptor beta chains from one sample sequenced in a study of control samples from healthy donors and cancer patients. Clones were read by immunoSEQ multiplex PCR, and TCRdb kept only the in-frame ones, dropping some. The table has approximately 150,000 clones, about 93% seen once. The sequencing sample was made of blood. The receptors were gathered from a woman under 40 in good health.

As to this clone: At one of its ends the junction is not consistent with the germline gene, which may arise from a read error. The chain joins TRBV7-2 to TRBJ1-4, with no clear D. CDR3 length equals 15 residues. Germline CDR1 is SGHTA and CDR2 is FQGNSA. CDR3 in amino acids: CASSLERATNEKLFF. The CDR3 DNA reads TGTGCCAGCAGCTTAGAAAGGGCAACGAATGAAAAACTGTTTTTT.

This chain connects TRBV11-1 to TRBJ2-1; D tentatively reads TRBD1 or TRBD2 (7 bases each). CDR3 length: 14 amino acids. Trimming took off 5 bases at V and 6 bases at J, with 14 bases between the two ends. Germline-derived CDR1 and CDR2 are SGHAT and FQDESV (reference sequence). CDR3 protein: CASSMLRGGNEQFF. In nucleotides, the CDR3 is TGTGCCAGCAGCATGCTCAGGGGGGGCAATGAGCAGTTCTTC.

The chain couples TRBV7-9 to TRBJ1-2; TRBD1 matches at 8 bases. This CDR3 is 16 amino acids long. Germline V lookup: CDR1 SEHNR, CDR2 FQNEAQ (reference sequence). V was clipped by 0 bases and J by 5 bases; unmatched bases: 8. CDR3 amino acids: CASSLALGQVTYGYTF. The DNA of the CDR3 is TGTGCCAGCAGCTTAGCGCTGGGACAGGTGACTTATGGCTACACCTTC.

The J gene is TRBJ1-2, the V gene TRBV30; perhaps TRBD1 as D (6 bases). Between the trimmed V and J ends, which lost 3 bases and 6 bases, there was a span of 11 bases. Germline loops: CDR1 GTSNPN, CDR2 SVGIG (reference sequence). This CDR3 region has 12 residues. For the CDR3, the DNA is TGTGCCTGGAGCGGACAGAGCAATGGCTACACCTTC. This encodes CAWSGQSNGYTF.

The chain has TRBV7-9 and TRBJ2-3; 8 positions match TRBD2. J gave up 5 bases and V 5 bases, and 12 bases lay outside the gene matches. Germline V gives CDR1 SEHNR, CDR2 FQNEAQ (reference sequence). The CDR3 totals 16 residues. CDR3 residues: CASSLQAGTRGDTQYF. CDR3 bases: TGTGCCAGCAGCCTACAAGCCGGGACTAGAGGAGATACGCAGTATTTT.

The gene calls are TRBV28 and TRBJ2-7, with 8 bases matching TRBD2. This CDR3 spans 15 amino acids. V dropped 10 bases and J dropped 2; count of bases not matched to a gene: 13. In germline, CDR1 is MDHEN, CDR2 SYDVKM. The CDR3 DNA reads TGTGCCACCGCCGCCGGGAGCGGGAGCACCTACGAGCAGTACTTC. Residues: CATAAGSGSTYEQYF.

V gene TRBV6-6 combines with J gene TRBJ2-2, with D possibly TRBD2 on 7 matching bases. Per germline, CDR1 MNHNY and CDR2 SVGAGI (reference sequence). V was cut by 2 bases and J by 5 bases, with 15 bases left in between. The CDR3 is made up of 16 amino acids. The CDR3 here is CASSYPEGGPTGELFF. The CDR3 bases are TGTGCCAGCAGTTACCCAGAGGGGGGGCCGACCGGGGAGCTGTTTTTT.

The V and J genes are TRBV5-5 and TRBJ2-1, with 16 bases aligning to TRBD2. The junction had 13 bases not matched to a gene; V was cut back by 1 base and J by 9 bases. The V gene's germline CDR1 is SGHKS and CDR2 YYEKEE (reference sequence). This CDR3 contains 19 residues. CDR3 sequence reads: CASSLFGTGTSGRAGEQFF. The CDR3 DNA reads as TGTGCCAGCAGCTTGTTCGGGACAGGGACTAGCGGGAGGGCCGGTGAGCAGTTCTTC.

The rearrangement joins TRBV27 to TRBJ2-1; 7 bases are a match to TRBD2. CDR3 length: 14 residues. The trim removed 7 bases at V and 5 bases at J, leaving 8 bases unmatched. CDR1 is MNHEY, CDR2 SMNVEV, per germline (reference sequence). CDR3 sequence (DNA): TGTGCCAGCACGGTGGGAGGGCCCCACAATGAGCAGTTCTTC. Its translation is CASTVGGPHNEQFF.